This T cell receptor beta chain was sequenced for a study of technical replicates of blood from a handful of donors. The protocol was immunoSEQ multiplex PCR, while the TCRdb copy is restricted to in-frame clones and leaves out a portion. The data show tens of thousands of clones, with approximately 86% seen just once and approximately 5% held by the top ten. The germline CDR1 and CDR2 sequences are SGDLS and YYNGEE. The CDR3 has 14 residues. Trimming cost V 4 bases and J 15 bases; bases outside gene matches: 10. This clone occurred once. The sequence came from a human donor in good health. Some clones in this sample may be carry-over from other donors' samples. This chain uses TRBV9 with TRBJ2-1, with 13 nucleotides matching TRBD2. The sample consisted of PBMCs. In DNA form, the CDR3 reads TGTGCCAGCAGCCCCGGGACTAGCGGGGAGGAGGCGTTCTTC. Amino acids: CASSPGTSGEEAFF.